The present entry profiles one T cell receptor beta chain with its context. This entry is derived from a study of T cells in Graves' hyperthyroidism and ophthalmopathy. Deletions cut 0 bases from V and 0 bases from J, with 8 bases between. Looked up from germline, CDR1 is KGHDR and CDR2 is SFDVKD. The CDR3 loop spans 17 amino acids. It was RNA transcripts that yielded the amplified TCR beta CDR3 regions. Carried out on the TCR CDR3, a first-round RT-PCR used the HTBI primer set. Each CDR3 protein is one row after TCRdb ran MiXCR on the multiplex PCR reads. The table lists around 350,000 distinct CDR3 sequences, more than 12% of them singletons.

This chain connects TRBV24-1 to TRBJ2-6; no firm D call. Sequenced input: blood. This sequence originates from a woman between 25 and 40 years old with Graves' ophthalmopathy. The CDR3 nucleotides are TGTGCCACCAGTGATTTGTCGTGGGTCTCTGGGGCCAACGTCCTGACTTTC. Protein sequence: CATSDLSWVSGANVLTF.